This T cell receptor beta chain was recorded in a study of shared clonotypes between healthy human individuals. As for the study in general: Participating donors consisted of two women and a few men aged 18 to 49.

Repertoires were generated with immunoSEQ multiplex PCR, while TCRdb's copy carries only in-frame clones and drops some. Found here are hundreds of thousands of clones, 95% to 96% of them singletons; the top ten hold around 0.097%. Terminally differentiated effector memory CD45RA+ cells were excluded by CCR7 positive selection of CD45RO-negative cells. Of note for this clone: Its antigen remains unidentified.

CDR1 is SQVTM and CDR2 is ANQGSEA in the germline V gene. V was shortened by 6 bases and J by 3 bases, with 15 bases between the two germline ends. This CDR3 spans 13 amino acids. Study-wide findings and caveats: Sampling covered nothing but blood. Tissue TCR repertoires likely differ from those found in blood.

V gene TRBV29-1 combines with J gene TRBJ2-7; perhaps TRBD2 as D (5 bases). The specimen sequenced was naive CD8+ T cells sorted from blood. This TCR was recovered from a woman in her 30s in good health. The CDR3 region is CSVADHLDYEQYF. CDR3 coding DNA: TGCAGCGTAGCGGACCACCTTGACTACGAGCAGTACTTC.